This note documents a single T cell receptor (beta chain) sequence. The antigen is undetermined. The data belong to a study of PD-L1 blockade in urothelial cancer. Study summary: Anywhere from 0 to 3 prior chemotherapy regimens had been received by patients. Blood-derived samples held a median approximately 140,000 T cells.

Findings and caveats of the study: It was durable-benefit patients whose tumor-associated blood clones expanded more at 3 weeks.

Time point denoted: pretreatment peripheral blood. Sample numbers ranged from 1 to 8 per patient, encompassing pretreatment and on-treatment collections. Assay: immunoSEQ multiplex PCR; the TCRdb copy retains only in-frame clones and omits some. The sample carries around 50,000 clones, about 81% recorded once. The CDR3 covers 14 residues. With 2 bases clipped from V and 5 bases from J, the junction kept 3 bases outside the gene matches. The germline gives CDR1 SGHNT, CDR2 YYREEE (reference sequence). This clonotype originated in a man aged 50-59 years with urothelial cancer. This specimen consisted of PBMCs, obtained around atezolizumab (anti-PD-L1) treatment. The rearrangement uses TRBV5-4 and TRBJ1-2, with 10 bases matching TRBD1. The DNA for the CDR3 is TGTGCCAGCAGCTTCGGGACAGGGGAGTATGGCTACACCTTC. Its translation is CASSFGTGEYGYTF.